This TCR beta chain was sequenced in a study of blood T cell repertoires in COVID-19. Background on the study: The cDNA or gDNA used as material had been derived from T cells, B-cell-depleted T cells, or PBMCs.

V trimming: 2 bases; J trimming: 6 bases; junction bases outside the gene matches: 5. The CDR3 totals 15 residues. Germline V gives CDR1 MNHEY, CDR2 SVGAGI. This clone was detected once. TCRdb keeps only in-frame clones here, not all; method: immunoSEQ multiplex PCR. The sample shows approximately 150,000 clones, 84% of them seen only once. The study recruited people aged about 18 to 90 years across approximately 24 US areas. This receptor was identified in a woman between 45 and 65 years old with acute COVID-19. The chain recombines TRBV6-5 with TRBJ1-2, with TRBD1 identical over 11 bases. The sample taken for sequencing was PBMCs or T cells enriched from blood (not recorded which). Here the CDR3 reads CASSYSGTGGDGYTF. CDR3 nucleotides: TGTGCCAGCAGTTACAGTGGGACAGGGGGTGATGGCTACACCTTC.